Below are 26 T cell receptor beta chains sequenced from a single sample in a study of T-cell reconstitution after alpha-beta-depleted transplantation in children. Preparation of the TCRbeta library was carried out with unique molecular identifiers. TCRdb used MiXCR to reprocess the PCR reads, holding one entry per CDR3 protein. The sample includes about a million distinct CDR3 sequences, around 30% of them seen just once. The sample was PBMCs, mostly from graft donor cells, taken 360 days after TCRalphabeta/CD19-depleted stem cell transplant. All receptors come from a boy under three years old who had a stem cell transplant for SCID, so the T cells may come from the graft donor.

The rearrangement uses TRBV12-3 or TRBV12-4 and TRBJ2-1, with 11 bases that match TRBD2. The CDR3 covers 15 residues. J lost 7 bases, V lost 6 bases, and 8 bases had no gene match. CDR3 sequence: CASRDSGGARNEQFF. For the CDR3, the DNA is TGTGCCAGCAGAGATAGCGGGGGGGCCCGTAATGAGCAGTTCTTC.

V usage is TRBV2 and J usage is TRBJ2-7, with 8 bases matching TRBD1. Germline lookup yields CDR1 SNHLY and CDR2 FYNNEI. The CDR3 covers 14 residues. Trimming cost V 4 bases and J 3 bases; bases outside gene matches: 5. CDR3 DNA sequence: TGTGCCAGCAGTGGGGACAGGAGGGGCTACGAGCAGTACTTC. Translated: CASSGDRRGYEQYF.

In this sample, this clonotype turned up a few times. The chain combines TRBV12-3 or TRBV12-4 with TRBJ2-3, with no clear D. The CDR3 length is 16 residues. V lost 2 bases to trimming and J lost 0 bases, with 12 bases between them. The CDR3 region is CASSLQVLSSTDTQYF. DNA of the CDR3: TGTGCCAGCAGTTTACAAGTTCTATCTAGCACAGATACGCAGTATTTT.

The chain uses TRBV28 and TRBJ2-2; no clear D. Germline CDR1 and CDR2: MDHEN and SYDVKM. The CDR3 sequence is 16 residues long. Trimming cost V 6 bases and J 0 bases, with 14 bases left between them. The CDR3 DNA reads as TGTGCCAGCAGCTCGTTCTGGTCGGCGAACACCGGGGAGCTGTTTTTT. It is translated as CASSSFWSANTGELFF.

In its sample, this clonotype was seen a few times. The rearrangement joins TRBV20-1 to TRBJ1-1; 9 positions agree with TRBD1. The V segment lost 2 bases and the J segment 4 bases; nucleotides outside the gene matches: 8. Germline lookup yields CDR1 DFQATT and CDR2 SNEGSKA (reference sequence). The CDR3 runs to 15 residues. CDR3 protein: CSARLETGGGTEAFF. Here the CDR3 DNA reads TGCAGTGCTAGATTAGAAACAGGGGGCGGCACTGAAGCTTTCTTT.

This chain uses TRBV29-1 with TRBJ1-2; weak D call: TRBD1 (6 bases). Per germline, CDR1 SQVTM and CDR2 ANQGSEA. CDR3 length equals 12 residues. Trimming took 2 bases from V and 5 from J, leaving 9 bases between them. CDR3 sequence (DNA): TGCAGCGTTGAAAGTACAGGGTATGGCTACACCTTC. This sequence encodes CSVESTGYGYTF. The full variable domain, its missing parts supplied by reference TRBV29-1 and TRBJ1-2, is SAVISQKPSRDICQRGTSLTIQCQVDSQVTMMFWYRQQPGQSLTLIATANQGSEATYESGFVIDKFPISRPNLTFSTLTVSNMSPEDSSIYLCSVESTGYGYTFGSGTRLTVV.

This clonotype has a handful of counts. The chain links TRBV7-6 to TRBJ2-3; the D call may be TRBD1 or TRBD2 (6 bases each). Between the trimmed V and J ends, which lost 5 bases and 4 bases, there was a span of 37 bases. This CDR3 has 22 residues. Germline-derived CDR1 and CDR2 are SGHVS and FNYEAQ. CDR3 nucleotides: TGTGCCAGCAGCCCGAAGACAGGTCTCCGACCTTATTCAAGGGGGGCAGCAGATACGCAGTATTTT. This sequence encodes CASSPKTGLRPYSRGAADTQYF.

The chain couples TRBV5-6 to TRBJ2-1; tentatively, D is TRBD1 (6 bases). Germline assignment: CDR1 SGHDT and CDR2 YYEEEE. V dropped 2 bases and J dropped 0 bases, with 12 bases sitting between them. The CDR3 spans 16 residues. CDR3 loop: CASSLRGLSSYNEQFF. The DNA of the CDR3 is TGTGCCAGCAGCTTAAGGGGGTTAAGCTCCTACAATGAGCAGTTCTTC.

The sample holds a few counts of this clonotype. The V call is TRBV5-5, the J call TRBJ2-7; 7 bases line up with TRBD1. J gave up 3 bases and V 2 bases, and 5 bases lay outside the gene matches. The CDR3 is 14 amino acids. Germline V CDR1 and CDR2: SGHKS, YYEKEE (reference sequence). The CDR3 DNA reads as TGTGCCAGCAGCTTTCCGGGACAGTTCTACGAGCAGTACTTC. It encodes CASSFPGQFYEQYF.

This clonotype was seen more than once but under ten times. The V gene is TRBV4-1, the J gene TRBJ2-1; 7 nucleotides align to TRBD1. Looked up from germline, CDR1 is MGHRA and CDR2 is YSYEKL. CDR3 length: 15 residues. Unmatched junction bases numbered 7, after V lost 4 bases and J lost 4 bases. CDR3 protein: CASSPVQGRYNEQFF. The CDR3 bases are TGCGCCAGCAGCCCTGTACAGGGGAGATACAATGAGCAGTTCTTC.

The DNA for the CDR3 is TGTGCCAGCACCTGGACAGTCAATGAGCAGTTCTTC. This translates into CASTWTVNEQFF. V usage is TRBV12-3 or TRBV12-4 and J usage is TRBJ2-1; the D gene is possibly TRBD1 (6 bases). The V end was cut by 7 bases, the J end by 6 bases, with 10 bases between. The CDR3 consists of 12 residues.

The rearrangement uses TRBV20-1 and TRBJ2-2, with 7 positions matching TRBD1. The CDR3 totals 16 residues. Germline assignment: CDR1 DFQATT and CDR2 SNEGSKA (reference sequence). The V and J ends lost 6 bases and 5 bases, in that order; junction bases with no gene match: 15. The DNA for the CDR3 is TGCAGTGCCAGCGTACCGGGACAGAGTGGGACCGGGGAGCTGTTTTTT. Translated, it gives CSASVPGQSGTGELFF.

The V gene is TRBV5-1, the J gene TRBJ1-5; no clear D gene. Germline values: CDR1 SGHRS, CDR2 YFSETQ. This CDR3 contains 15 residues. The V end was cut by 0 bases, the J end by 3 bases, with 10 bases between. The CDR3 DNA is TGCGCCAGCAGCTTGGCCGGTTCCCTCAATCAGCCCCAGCATTTT. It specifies CASSLAGSLNQPQHF.

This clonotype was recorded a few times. The CDR3 DNA follows: TGCAGTGCCGATGGGACTCAGAGTTCGGCCCAGTACTTC. Protein: CSADGTQSSAQYF. The gene calls are TRBV20-1 and TRBJ2-5; possibly TRBD2 for D (6 bases). The CDR3 spans 13 residues. The V end lost 6 bases, the J end lost 9 bases, and 20 bases lay between the germline ends. The germline V gene has CDR1 DFQATT and CDR2 SNEGSKA (reference sequence).

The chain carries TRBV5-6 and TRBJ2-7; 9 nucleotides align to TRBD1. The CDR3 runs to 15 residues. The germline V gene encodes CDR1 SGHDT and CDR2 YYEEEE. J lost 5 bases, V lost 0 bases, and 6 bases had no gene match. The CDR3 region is CASSLAGTGSHEQYF. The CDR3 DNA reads TGTGCCAGCAGCTTGGCCGGGACAGGGTCCCACGAGCAGTACTTC.

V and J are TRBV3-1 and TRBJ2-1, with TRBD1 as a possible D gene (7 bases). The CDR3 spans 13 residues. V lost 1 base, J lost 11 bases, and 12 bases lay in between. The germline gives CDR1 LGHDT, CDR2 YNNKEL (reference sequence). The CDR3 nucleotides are TGTGCCAGCAGCCAAGCCCAGGGGGGAAAGCAGTTCTTC. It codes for CASSQAQGGKQFF.

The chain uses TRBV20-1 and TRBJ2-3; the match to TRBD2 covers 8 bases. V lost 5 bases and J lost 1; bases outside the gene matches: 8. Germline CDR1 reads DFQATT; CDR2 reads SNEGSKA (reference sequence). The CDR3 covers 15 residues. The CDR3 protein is CSAAPAGGGTDTQYF. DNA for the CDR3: TGCAGTGCTGCACCGGCCGGGGGGGGCACAGATACGCAGTATTTT.

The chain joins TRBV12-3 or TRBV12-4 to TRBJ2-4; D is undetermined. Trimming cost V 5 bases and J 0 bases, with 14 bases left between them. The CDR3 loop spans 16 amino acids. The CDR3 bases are TGTGCCAGCAGTCCAAAAGGCCAGCTAGCCAAAAACATTCAGTACTTC. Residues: CASSPKGQLAKNIQYF.

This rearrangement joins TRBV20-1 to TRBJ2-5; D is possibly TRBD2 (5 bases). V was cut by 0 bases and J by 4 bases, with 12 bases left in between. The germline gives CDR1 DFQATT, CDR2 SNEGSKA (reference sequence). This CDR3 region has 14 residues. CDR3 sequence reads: CSARDLGMAETQYF. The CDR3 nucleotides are TGCAGTGCTAGAGATCTCGGGATGGCAGAGACCCAGTACTTC.

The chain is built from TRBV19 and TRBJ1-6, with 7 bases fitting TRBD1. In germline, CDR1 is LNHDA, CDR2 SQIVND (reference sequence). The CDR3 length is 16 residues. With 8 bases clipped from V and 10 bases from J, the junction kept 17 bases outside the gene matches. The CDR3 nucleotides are TGTGCCAGTGGAGAGGGATCAGGGGGTTCACGATCACCCCTCCACTTT. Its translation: CASGEGSGGSRSPLHF.

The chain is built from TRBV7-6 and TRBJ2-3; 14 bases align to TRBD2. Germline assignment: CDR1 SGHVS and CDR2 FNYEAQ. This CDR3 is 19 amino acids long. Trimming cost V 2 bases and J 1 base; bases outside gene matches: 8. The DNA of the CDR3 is TGTGCCAGCAGCTTACCCAGACTAGCGGGGGGGCCGGGCACAGATACGCAGTATTTT. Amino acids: CASSLPRLAGGPGTDTQYF.

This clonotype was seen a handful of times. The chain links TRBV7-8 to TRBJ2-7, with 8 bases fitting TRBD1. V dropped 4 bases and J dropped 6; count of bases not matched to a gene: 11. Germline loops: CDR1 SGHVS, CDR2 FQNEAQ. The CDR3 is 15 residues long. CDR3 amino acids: CASSSRTGSWLEQYF. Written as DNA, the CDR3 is TGTGCCAGCAGCTCCCGGACAGGGTCCTGGCTCGAGCAGTACTTC.

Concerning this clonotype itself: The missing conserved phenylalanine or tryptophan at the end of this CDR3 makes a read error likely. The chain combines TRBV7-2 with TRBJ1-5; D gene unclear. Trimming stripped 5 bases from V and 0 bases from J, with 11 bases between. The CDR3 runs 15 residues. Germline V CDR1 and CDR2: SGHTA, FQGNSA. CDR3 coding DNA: TGTGCCAGCAGCCCCGGACCCCGTAGCAATCAGCCCCAGCATTGT. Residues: CASSPGPRSNQPQHC.

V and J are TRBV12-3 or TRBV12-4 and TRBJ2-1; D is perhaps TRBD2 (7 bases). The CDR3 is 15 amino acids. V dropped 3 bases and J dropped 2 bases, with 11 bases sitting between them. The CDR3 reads CASSFAGAPYNEQFF. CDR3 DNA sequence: TGTGCCAGCAGTTTCGCGGGGGCCCCCTACAATGAGCAGTTCTTC.

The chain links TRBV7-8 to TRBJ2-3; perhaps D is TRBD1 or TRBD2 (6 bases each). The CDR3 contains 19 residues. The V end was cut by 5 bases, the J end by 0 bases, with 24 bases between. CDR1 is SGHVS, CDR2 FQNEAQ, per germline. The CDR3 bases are TGTGCCAGCAGCCCATTTAGGGGGGCAAGGCACCATAGCACAGATACGCAGTATTTT. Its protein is CASSPFRGARHHSTDTQYF. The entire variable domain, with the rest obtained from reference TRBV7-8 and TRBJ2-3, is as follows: GAGVSQSPRYKVAKRGQDVALRCDPISGHVSLFWYQQALGQGPEFLTYFQNEAQLDKSGLPSDRFFAERPEGSVSTLKIQRTQQEDSAVYLCASSPFRGARHHSTDTQYFGPGTRLTVL.

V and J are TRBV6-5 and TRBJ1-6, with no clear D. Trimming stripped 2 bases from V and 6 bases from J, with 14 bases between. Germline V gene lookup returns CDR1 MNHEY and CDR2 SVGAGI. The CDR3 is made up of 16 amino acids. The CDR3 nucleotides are TGTGCCAGCAGTTACGGGCTCGGCCGTATTAATTCACCCCTCCACTTT. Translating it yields CASSYGLGRINSPLHF.